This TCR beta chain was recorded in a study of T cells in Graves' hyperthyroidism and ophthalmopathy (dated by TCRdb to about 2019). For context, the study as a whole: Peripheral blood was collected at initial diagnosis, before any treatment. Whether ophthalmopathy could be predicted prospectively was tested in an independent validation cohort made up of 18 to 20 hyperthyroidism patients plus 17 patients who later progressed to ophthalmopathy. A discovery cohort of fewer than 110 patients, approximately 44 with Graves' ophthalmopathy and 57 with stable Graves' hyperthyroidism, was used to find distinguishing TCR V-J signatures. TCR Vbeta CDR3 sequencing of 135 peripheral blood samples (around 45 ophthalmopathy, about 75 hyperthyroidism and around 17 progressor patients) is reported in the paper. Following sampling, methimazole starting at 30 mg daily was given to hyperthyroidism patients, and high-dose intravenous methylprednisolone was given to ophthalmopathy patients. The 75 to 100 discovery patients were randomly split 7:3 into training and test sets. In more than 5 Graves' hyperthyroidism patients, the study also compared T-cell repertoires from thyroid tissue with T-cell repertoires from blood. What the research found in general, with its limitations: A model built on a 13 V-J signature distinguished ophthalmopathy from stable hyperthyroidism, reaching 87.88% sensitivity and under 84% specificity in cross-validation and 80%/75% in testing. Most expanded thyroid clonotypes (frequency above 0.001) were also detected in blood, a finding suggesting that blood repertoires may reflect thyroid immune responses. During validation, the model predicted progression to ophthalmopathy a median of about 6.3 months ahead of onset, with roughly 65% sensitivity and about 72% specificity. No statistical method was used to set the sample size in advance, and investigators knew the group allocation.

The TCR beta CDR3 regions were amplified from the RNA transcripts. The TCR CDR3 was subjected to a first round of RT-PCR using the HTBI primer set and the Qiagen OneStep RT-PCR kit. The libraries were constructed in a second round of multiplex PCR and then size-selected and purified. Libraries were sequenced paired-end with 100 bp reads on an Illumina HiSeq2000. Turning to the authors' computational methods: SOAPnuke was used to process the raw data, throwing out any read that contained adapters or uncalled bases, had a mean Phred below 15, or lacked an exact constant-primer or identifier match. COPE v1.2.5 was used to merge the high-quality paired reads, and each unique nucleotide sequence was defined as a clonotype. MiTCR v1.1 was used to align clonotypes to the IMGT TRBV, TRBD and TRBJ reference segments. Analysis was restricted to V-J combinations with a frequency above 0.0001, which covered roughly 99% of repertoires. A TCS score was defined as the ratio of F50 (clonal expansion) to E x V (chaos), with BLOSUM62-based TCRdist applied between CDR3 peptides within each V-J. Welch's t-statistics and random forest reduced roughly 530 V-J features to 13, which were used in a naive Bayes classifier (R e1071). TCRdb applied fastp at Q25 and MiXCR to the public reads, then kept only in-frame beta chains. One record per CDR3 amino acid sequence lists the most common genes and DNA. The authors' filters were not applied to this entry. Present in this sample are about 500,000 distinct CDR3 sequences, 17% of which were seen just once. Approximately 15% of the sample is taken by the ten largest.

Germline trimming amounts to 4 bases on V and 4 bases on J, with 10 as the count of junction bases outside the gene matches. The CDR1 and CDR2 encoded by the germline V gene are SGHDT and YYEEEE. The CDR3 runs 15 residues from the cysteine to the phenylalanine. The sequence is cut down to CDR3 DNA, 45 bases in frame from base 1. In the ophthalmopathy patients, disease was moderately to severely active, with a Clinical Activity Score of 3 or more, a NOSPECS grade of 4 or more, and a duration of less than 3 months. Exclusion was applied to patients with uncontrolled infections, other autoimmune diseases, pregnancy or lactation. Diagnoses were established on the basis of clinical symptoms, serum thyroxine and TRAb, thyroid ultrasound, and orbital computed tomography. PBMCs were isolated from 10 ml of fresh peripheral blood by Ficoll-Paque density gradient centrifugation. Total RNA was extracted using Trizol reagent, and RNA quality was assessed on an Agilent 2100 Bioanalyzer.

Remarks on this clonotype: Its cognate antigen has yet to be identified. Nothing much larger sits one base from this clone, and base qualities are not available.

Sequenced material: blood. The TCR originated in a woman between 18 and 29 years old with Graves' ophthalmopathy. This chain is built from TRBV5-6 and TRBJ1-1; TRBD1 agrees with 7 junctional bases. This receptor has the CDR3 CASSILRDRGTEAFF. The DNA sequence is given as TGTGCCAGCAGCATCCTCCGGGACAGAGGCACTGAAGCTTTCTTT.